The clone carrying this T cell receptor (beta chain) was seen ten or more times. This record belongs to a study of molecular identifiers for immune sequencing clone quantification. This CDR3 contains 15 residues. The V end was cut by 4 bases, the J end by 3 bases, with 13 bases between. Via MiXCR, TCRdb re-called the PCR reads, giving one row per CDR3 protein. The sample consists of roughly 100,000 distinct CDR3 sequences, about 35% of them appearing once. The receptor comes from a human donor in good health. Some libraries in this study had Jurkat cell RNA spiked in. The rearrangement links TRBV12-3 or TRBV12-4 to TRBJ2-4, with D perhaps matching TRBD1 or TRBD2 (5 bases each). The source material was naive CD8+ T cells from blood, with Jurkat cell RNA spiked in. The sample's subset: FACS-sorted CD8+CD4-CCR7+CD45RA+ naive T cells. The CDR3 is CASSYQGRIKNIQYF. The CDR3 region has the DNA TGTGCCAGCAGTTACCAGGGACGCATCAAAAACATTCAGTACTTC.